The rows below give T cell receptor beta chains drawn from one sample of a study of blood T cell repertoires in COVID-19. This table comes from immunoSEQ multiplex PCR, and its TCRdb copy is limited to in-frame clones, with some not included. The table has 100,000 or so clones, around 87% seen once. The sample was peripheral blood. These receptors all stem from a woman in her thirties with acute or convalescent COVID-19. Each CDR3 is given with its conserved first and last residue. The D gene is left open where the match is weak. The listing skips clone size in some rows; elsewhere it reads once, few, many or a size class.

TRBJ1-2 . . TRBV28 TGTGCCAGCAGTGCCGCAGGGTCTGGCTACACCTTC CASSAAGSGYTF
TRBJ2-3 . . TRBV20-1 TGCAGTGCTAGTCTTCGGGGAGCAGATACGCAGTATTTT CSASLRGADTQYF
TRBJ1-5 . . TRBV12-3/TRBV12-4 TGTGCCAGCAGGCCACAGGAAGATCAGCCCCAGCATTTT CASRPQEDQPQHF
TRBJ2-3 . . TRBV5-4 TGTGCCAGCAGCCGAGAAGGGGGAGATACGCAGTATTTT CASSREGGDTQYF
TRBJ1-3 . . TRBV6-5 TGTGCCAGCAGTTACTCGTTCCCAGGGAAGGTTAACACCATATATTTT CASSYSFPGKVNTIYF
TRBJ2-7 . . TRBV9 TGTGCCAGCAGCGGAGGAAGAACAGGTCTCCTTGACGAGCAGTACTTC CASSGGRTGLLDEQYF
TRBJ1-6 TRBD1 . TRBV18 TGTGCCAGCTCTACCGACAGGGATGGTTCACCCCTCCACTTT CASSTDRDGSPLHF
TRBJ1-2 . . TRBV29-1 TGCAGCGTTGAAGCCAGGGGATGGACCTTC CSVEARGWTF
TRBJ1-2 TRBD1 . TRBV4-1 TGCGCCAGCAGCCTTTTTTCAGGACAGGCGAATTACTATGGCTACACCTTC CASSLFSGQANYYGYTF
TRBJ1-5 . . TRBV28 TGTGCCAGCAATACATGGGGGGGAAGGCAGCCCCAGCATTTT CASNTWGGRQPQHF
TRBJ1-1 . . TRBV5-1 TGCGCCAGCAGCGCTCAGGTAGGGGTCACTGAAGCTTTCTTT CASSAQVGVTEAFF
TRBJ2-1 . . TRBV5-1 TGCGCCAGCAGCTTGGTTTATTATGAGCAGTTCTTC CASSLVYYEQFF
TRBJ2-1 TRBD2 . TRBV7-2 TGTGCCAGCCTGGAGCGGGGGGGCCGAAATGAGCAGTTCTTC CASLERGGRNEQFF
TRBJ1-5 . . TRBV6-2/TRBV6-3 TGTGCCAGCAGTTACCCCGGGTCTCATCAGCCCCAGCATTTT CASSYPGSHQPQHF
TRBJ2-1 . . TRBV5-1 TGCGCCAGCAGCTTGGGGACTACCCACAATGAGCAGTTCTTC CASSLGTTHNEQFF
TRBJ2-2 . . TRBV12-3/TRBV12-4 TGTGCCACCACCAGGGACACCGGGGAGCTGTTTTTT CATTRDTGELFF
TRBJ1-1 . . TRBV27 TGTGCCAGCAGTTTGGGAGGGCGGGGGACTGAAGCTTTCTTT CASSLGGRGTEAFF
TRBJ2-2 . . TRBV7-9 TGTGCCAGCAGGTCTAACACCGGGGAGCTGTTTTTT CASRSNTGELFF
TRBJ2-7 TRBD1 . TRBV27 TGTGCCAGCAGTTTATATGGGACAGGGATTTACGAGCAGTACTTC CASSLYGTGIYEQYF
TRBJ2-7 TRBD1 . TRBV6-5 TGTGCCAGCACCGGACAGGGTAATTGGCAGTACTTC CASTGQGNWQYF
TRBJ1-5 . once TRBV4-1 TGCGCCAGCAGCCTTACGGCAGGGGCGGGAGGGAGCAATCAGCCCCAGCATTTT CASSLTAGAGGSNQPQHF
TRBJ1-5 . . TRBV5-1 TGCGCCAGCAGCTTGGCTGGGAGCGGGGGGAATCAGCCCCAGCATTTT CASSLAGSGGNQPQHF
TRBJ1-3 . . TRBV28 TGTGCCAGCAGTTCCCCTCTCTCTGGAAACACCATATATTTT CASSSPLSGNTIYF
TRBJ2-7 . few TRBV5-1 TGCGCCAGCAGCCCGGGGTGGGGGACAAACGTGGGAGTAGAGCAGTACTTC CASSPGWGTNVGVEQYF
TRBJ2-3 . . TRBV12-3/TRBV12-4 TGTGCCAGCAGTATCACAGGGACAGATACGCAGTATTTT CASSITGTDTQYF
TRBJ1-4 . . TRBV2 TGTGCCAGCAGTGACGCAGGGACGGGAGATAATGAAAAACTGTTTTTT CASSDAGTGDNEKLFF
TRBJ2-7 TRBD1 . TRBV7-8 TGTGCCAGCAGCCTAGGGACAGCGACTACCTACGAGCAGTACTTC CASSLGTATTYEQYF
TRBJ1-1 . . TRBV27 TGTGCCAGCAGTATCCAGGGGATTAACACTGAAGCTTTCTTT CASSIQGINTEAFF
TRBJ1-1 TRBD1 . TRBV20-1 TGCAGTGCCAGTAGGACAGGGGGAAAAGCTTTCTTT CSASRTGGKAFF
TRBJ2-2 . . TRBV2 TGTGCCAGCAGTGAGGGGGACATGAGCACCGGGGAGCTGTTTTTT CASSEGDMSTGELFF
TRBJ1-1 . . TRBV2 TGTGCCAGCAGGGGGGGACCTAACACTGAAGCTTTCTTT CASRGGPNTEAFF
TRBJ1-6 TRBD1 . TRBV15 TGTGCCACCAGCACGGCGGGACAGGGATTTCCCCTCCACTTT CATSTAGQGFPLHF
TRBJ2-3 . . TRBV27 TGTGCCAGCAGTTTATACGAGCGGCCTACTAGCACAGATACGCAGTATTTT CASSLYERPTSTDTQYF
TRBJ1-2 . once TRBV7-9 TGTGCCAGCATCCAACTACCCGGGAGGGGCACGGATAACTATGGCTACACCTTC CASIQLPGRGTDNYGYTF
TRBJ1-2 TRBD1 . TRBV27 TGTGCCAGCAGTTGGGGGACAGGGACTGGCTACACCTTC CASSWGTGTGYTF
TRBJ1-1 . . TRBV12-3/TRBV12-4 TGTGCCAGCAGTCGACAGTCCTACACTGAAGCTTTCTTT CASSRQSYTEAFF
TRBJ1-4 TRBD1 once TRBV2 TGTGCCAGCAGGACAGGGGGCTATAATGAAAAACTGTTTTTT CASRTGGYNEKLFF
TRBJ2-3 . once TRBV28 TGTGCCAGCAGCTCTCCCCTGGACTATACGCAGTATTTT CASSSPLDYTQYF
TRBJ2-3 . . TRBV6-5 TGTGCCAGCAGTTACGGGGGGTCCCTTGGCACAGATACGCAGTATTTT CASSYGGSLGTDTQYF
TRBJ1-1 TRBD1 . TRBV2 TGTGCCAGCAGTGAACAGGGGGCGCTTGCTGAAGCTTTCTTT CASSEQGALAEAFF
TRBJ2-3 TRBD2 . TRBV7-9 TGTGCCAGCAGCTCCCCCCAGGTGGGCGGGGGGGATACGCAGTATTTT CASSSPQVGGGDTQYF
TRBJ2-5 TRBD1 . TRBV11-2 TGTGCCAGCAGCTGGACAGGGGGAAGAGAGACCCAGTACTTC CASSWTGGRETQYF
TRBJ2-1 TRBD2 . TRBV3-1/TRBV3-2 TGTGCCAGCAGCCACATACTAGCGGGGGGAGGAAATGAGCAGTTCTTC CASSHILAGGGNEQFF
TRBJ1-1 TRBD1 . TRBV7-3 TGTGCCAGCAGCTGGACAGGGGGCACTGAAGCTTTCTTT CASSWTGGTEAFF